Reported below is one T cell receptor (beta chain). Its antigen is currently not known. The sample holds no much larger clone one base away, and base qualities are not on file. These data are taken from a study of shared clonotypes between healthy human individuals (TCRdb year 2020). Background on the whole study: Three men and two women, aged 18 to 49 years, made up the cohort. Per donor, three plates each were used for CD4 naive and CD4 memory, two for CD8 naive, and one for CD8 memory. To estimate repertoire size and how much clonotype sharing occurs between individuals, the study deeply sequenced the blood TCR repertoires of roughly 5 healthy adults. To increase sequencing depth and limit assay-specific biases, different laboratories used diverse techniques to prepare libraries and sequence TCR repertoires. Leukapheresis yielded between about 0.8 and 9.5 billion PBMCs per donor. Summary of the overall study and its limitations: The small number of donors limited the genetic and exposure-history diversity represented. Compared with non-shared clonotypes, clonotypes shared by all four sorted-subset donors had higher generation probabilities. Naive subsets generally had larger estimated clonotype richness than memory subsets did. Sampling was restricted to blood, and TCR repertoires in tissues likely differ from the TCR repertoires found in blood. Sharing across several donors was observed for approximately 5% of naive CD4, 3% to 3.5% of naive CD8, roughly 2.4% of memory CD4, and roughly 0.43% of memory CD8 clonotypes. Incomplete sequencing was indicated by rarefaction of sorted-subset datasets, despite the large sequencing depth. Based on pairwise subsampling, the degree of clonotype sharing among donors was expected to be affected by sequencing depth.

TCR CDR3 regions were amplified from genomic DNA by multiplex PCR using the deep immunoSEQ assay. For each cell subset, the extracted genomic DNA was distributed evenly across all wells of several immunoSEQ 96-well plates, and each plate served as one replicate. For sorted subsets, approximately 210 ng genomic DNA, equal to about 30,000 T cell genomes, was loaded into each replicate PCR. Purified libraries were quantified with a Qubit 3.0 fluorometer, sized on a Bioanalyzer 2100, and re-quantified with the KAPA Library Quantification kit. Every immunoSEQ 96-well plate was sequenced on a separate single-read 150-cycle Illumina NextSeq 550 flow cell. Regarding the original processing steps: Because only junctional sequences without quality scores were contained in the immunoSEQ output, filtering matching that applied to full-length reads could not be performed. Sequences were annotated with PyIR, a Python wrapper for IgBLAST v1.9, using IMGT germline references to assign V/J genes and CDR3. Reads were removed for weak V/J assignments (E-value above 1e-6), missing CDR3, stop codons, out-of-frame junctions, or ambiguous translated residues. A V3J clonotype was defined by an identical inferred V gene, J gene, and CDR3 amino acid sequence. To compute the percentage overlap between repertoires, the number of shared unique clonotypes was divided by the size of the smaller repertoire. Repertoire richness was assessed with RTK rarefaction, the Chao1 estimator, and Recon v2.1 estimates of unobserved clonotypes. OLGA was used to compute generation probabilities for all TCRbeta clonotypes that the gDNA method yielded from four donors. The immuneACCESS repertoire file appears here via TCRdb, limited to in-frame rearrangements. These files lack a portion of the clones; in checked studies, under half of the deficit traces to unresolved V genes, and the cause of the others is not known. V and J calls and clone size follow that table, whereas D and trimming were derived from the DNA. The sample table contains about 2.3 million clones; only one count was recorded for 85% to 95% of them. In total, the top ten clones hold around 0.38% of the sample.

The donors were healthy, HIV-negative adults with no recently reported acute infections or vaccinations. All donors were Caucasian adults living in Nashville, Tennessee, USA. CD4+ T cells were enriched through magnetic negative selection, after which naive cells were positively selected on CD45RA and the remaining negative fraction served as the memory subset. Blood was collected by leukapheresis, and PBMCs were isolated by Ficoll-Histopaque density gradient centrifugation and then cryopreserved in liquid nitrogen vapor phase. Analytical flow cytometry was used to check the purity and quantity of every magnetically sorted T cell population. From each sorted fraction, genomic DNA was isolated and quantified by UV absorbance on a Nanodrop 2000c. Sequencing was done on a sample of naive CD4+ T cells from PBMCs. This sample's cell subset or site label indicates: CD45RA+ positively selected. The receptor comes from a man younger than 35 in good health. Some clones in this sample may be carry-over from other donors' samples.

The nucleotide sequence reads TGTGCCAGCTCTCGACAGGGCACTCATACGAGCTCTGGAAACACCATATATTTT. It codes for CASSRQGTHTSSGNTIYF. The chain joins TRBV18 to TRBJ1-3, with 7 bases aligning to TRBD1. Spanning cysteine to phenylalanine, the CDR3 consists of 18 amino acids. Only CDR3 DNA is held: 54 bases, read in frame from base 1. V loses 6 bases at its end and J loses 0 bases; junction bases beyond the gene matches: 14. The germline V gene yields KGHSH for CDR1 and LQKENI for CDR2.